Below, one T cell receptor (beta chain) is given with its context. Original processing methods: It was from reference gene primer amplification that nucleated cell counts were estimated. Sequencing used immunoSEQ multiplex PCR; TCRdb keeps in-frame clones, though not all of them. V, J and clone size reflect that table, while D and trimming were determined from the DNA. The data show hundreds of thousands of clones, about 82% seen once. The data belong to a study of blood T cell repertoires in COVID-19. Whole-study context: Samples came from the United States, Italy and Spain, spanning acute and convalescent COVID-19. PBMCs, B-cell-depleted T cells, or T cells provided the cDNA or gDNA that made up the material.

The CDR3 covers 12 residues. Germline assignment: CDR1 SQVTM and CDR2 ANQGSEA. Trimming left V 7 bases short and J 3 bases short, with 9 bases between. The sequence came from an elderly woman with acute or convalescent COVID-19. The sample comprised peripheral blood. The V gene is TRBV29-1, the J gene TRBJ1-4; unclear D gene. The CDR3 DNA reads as TGCAGCGCCCGGCGGTCTAATGAAAAACTGTTTTTT. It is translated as CSARRSNEKLFF.